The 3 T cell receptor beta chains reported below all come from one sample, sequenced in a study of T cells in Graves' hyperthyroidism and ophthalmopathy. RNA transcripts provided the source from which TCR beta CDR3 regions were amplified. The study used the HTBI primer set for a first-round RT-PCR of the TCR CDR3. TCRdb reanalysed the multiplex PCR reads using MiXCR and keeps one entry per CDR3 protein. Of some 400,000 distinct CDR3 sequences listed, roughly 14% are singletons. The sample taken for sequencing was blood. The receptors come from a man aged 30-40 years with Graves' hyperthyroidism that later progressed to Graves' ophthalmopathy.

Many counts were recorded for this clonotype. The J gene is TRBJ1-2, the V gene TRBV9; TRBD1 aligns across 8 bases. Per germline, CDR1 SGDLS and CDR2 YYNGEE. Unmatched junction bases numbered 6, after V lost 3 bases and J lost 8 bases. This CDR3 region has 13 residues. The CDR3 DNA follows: TGTGCCAGCAGCGCAGGGGGCGGAGGAGGCTACACCTTC. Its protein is CASSAGGGGGYTF.

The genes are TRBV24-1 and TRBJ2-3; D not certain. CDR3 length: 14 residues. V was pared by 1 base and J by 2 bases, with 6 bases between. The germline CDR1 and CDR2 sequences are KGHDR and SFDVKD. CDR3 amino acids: CATSDFADTDTQYF. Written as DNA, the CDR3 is TGTGCCACCAGTGATTTTGCGGACACAGATACGCAGTATTTT.

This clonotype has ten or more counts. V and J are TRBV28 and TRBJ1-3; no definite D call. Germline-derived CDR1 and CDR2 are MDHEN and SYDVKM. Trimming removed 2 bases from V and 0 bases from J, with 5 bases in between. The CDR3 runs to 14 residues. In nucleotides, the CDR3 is TGTGCCAGCAGTTTAATCTACTCTGGAAACACCATATATTTT. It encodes CASSLIYSGNTIYF.